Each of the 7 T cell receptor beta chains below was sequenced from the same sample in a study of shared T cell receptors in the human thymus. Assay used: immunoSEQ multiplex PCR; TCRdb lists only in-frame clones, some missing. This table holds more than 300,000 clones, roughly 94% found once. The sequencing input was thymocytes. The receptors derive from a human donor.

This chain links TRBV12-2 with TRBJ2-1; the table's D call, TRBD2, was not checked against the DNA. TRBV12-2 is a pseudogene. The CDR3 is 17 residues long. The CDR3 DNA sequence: TGTGCAAGTCGCTTGACCGGGAGGGTCCTAGAGTTGAATGAGCAGTTCTTC. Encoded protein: CASRLTGRVLELNEQFF.

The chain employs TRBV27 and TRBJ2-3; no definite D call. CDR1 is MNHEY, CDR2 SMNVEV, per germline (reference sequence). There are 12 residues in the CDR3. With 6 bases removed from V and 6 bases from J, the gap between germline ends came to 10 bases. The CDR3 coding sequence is TGTGCCAGCAGCTGCATGGGGGATACGCAGTATTTT. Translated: CASSCMGDTQYF.

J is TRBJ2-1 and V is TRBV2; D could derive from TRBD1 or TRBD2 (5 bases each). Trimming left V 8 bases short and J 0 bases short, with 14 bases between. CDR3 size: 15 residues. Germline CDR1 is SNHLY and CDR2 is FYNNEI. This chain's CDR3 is CASGGPTSSYNEQFF. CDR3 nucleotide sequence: TGTGCCAGCGGGGGACCCACGAGCTCCTACAATGAGCAGTTCTTC.

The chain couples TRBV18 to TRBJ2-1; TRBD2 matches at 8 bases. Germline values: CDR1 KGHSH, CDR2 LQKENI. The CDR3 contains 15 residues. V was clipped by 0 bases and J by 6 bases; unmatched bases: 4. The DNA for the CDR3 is TGTGCCAGCTCACCACCCCCGGGAGGGCGCAATGAGCAGTTCTTC. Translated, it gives CASSPPPGGRNEQFF.

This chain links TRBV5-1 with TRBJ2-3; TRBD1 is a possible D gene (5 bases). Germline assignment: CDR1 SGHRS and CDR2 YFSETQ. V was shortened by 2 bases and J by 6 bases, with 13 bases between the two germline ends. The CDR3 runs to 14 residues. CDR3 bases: TGCGCCAGCAGCTTACGACAGCTGGTGGATACGCAGTATTTT. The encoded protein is CASSLRQLVDTQYF.

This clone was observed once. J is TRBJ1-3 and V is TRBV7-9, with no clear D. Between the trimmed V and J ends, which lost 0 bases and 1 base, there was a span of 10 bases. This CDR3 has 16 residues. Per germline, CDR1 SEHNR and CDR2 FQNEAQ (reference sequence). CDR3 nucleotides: TGTGCCAGCAGCTTAGCAGACGGATTTTCTGGAAACACCATATATTTT. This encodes CASSLADGFSGNTIYF.

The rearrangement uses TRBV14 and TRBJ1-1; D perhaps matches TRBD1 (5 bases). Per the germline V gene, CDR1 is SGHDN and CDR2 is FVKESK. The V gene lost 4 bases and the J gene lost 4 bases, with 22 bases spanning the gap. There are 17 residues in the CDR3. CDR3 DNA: TGTGCCAGCAGCCTCAGGGCAGGGCTTGATGGGGTCACTGAAGCTTTCTTT. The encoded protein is CASSLRAGLDGVTEAFF.